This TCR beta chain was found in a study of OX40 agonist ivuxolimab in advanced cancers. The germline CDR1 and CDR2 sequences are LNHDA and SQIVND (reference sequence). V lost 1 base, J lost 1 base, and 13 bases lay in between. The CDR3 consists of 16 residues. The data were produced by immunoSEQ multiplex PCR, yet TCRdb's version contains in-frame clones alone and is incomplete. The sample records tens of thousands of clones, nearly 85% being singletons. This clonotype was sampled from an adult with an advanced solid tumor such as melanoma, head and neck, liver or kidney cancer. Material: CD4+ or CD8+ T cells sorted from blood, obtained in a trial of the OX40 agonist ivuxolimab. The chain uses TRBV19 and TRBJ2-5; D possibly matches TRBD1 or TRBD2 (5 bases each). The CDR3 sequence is CASSIGGFGIQETQYF. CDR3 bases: TGTGCCAGTAGTATAGGGGGGTTCGGGATCCAAGAGACCCAGTACTTC. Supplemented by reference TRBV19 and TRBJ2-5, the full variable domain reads DGGITQSPKYLFRKEGQNVTLSCEQNLNHDAMYWYRQDPGQGLRLIYYSQIVNDFQKGDIAEGYSVSREKKESFPLTVTSAQKNPTAFYLCASSIGGFGIQETQYFGPGTRLLVL.